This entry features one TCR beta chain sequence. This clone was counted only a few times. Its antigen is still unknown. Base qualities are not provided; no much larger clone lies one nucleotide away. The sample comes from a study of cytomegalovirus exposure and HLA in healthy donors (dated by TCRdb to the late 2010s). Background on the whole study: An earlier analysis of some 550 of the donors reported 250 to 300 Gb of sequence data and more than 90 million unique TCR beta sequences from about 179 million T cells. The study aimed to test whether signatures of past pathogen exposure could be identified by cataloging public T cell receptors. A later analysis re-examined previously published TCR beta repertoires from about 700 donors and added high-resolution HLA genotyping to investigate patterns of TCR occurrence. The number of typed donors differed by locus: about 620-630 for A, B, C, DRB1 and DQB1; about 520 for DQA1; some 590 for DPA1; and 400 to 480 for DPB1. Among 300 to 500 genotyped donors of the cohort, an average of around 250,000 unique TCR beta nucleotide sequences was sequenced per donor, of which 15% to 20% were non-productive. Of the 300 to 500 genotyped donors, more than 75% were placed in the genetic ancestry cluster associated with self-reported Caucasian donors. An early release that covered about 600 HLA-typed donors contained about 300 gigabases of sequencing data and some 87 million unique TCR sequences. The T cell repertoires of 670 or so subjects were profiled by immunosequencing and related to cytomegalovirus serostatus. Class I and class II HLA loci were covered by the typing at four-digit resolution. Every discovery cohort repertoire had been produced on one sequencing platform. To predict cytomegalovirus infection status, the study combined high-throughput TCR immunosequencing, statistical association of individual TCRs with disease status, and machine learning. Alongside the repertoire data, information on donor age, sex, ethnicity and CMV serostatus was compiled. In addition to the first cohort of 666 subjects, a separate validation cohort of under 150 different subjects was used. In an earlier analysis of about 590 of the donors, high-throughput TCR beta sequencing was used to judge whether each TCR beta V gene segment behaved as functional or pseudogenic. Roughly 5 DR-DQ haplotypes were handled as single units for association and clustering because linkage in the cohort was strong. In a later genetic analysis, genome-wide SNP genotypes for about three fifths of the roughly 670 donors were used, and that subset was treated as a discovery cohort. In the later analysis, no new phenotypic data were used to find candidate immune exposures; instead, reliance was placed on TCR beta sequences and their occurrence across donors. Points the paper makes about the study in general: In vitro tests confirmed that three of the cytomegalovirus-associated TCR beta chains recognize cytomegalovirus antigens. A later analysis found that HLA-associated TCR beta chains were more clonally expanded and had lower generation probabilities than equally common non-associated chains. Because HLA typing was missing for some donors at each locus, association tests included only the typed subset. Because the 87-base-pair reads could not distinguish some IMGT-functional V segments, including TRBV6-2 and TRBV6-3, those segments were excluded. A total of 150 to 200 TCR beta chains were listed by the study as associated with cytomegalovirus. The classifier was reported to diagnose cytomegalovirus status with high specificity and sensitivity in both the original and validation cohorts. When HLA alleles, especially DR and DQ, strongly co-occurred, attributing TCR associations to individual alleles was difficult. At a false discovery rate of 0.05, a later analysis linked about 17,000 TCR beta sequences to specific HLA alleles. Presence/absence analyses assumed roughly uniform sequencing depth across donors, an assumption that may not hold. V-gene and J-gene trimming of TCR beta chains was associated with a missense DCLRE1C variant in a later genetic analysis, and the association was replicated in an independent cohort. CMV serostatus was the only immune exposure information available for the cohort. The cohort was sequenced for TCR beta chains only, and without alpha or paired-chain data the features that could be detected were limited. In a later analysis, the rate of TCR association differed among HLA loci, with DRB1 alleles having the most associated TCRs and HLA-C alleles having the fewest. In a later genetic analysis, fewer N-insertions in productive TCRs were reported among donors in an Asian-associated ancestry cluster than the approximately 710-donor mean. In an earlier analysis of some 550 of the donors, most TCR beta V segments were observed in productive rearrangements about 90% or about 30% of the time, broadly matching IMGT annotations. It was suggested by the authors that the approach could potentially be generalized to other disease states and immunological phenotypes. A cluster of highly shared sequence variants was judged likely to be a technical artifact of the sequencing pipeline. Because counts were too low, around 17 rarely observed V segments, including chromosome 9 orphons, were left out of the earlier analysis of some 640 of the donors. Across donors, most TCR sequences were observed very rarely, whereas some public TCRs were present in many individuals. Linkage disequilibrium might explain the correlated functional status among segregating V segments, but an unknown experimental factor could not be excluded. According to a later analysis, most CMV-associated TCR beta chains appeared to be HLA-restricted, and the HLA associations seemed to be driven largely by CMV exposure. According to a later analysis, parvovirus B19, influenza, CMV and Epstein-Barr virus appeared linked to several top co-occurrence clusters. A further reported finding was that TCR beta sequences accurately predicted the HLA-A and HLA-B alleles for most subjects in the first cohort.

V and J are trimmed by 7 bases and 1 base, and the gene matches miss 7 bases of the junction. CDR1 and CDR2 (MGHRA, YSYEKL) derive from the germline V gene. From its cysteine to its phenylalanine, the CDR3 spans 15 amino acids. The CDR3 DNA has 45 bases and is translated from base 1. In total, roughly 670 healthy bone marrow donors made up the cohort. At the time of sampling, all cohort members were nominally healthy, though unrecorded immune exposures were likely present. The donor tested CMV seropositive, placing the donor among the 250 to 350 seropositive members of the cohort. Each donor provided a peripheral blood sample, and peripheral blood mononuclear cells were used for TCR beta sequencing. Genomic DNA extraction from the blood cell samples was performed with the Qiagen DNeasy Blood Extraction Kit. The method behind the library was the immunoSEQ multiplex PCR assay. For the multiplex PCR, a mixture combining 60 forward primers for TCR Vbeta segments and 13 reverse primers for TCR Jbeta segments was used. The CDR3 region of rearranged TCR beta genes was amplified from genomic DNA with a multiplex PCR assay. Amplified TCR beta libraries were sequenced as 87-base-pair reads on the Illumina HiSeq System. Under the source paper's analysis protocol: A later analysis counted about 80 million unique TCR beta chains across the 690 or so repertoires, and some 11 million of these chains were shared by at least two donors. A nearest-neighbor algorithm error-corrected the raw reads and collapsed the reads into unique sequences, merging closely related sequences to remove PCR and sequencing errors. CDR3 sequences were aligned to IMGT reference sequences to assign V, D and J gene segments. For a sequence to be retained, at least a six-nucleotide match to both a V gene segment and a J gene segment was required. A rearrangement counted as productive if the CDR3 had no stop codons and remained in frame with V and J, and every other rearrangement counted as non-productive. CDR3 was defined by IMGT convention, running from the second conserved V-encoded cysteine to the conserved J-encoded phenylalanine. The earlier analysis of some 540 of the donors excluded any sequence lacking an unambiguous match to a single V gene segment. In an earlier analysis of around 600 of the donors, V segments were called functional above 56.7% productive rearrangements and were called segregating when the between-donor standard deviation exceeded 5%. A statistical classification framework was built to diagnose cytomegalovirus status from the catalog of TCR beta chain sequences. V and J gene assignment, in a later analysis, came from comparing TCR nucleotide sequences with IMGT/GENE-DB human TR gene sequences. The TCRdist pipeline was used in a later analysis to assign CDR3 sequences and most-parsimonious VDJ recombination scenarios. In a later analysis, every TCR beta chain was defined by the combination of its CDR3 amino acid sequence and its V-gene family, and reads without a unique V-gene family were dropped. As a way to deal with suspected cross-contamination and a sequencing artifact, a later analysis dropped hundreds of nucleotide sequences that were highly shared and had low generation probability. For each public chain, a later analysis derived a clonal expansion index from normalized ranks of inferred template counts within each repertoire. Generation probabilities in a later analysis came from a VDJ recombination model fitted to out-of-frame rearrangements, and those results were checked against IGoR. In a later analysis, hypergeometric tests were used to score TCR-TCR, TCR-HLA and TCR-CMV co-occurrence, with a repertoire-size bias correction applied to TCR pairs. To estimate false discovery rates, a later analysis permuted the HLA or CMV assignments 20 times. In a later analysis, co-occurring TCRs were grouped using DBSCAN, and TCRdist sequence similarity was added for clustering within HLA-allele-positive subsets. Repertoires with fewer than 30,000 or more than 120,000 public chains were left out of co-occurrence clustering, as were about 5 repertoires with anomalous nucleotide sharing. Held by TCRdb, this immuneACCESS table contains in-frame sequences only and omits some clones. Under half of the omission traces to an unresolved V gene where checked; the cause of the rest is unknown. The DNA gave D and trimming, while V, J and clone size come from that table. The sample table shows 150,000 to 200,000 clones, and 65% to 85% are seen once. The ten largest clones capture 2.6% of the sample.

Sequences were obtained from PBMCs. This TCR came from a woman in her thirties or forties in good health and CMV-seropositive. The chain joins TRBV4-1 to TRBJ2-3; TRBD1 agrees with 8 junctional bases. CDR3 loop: CASTLKQGGTDTQYF. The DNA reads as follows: TGCGCCAGCACCCTAAAACAGGGGGGCACAGATACGCAGTATTTT.